The T cell receptor beta chain described here comes from a study of regulatory T cells in long-lasting Graves disease. About the study: For under 3 months, newly diagnosed Graves' patients had been taking antithyroid drugs.

Germline values: CDR1 MNHEY, CDR2 SMNVEV (reference sequence). The CDR3 is made up of 15 amino acids. With 10 bases clipped from V and 4 bases from J, the junction kept 15 bases outside the gene matches. Time point denoted: newly diagnosed GD, antithyroid drugs for less than 3 months. Scientists built the TCR library using RNA that was extracted from PBMCs. Construction of TCR beta libraries relied on iRepertoire HTBI primers and on Arm-PCR targeting CDR3 regions. TCRdb passed the multiplex PCR reads through MiXCR, listing each CDR3 protein once. This table has hundreds of thousands of distinct CDR3 sequences, over 15% appearing once. The same data also went into a second study, on T cells in Graves' hyperthyroidism and ophthalmopathy. In that study: Diagnoses were made from clinical symptoms, serum measures (thyroxine and TRAb), thyroid ultrasound and orbital computed tomography. HTBI primers were the set used in a first-round RT-PCR of the TCR CDR3. Most clonotypes expanded in thyroid above 0.001 were likewise present in blood.

The sequencing used peripheral blood mononuclear cells (PBMCs), collected at new diagnosis, from a patient treated with antithyroid drugs. V is TRBV27 and J is TRBJ1-1; TRBD1 agrees at 7 bases. This clonotype was sampled from a man in his forties with Graves disease. The CDR3, as DNA: TGTGCCACCCGTTCCTCGAGGGGGCTGGGCACTGAAGCTTTCTTT. Its protein product is CATRSSRGLGTEAFF.